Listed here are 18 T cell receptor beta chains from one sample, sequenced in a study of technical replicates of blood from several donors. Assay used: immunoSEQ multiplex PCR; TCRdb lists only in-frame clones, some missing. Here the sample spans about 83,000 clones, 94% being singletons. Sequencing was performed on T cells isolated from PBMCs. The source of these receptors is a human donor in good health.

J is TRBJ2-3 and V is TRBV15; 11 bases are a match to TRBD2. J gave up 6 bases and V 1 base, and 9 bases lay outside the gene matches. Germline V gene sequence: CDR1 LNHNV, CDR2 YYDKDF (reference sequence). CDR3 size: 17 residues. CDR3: CATSRAGLAVERDTQYF. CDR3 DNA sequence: TGTGCCACCAGCAGAGCGGGACTAGCGGTCGAAAGGGATACGCAGTATTTT.

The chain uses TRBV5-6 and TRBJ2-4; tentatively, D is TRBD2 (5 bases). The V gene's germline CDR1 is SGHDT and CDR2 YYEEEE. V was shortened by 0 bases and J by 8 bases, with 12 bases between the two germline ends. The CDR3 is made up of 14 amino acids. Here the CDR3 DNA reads TGTGCCAGCAGCTTGGCGGAGGACTGGGACATTCAGTACTTC. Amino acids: CASSLAEDWDIQYF. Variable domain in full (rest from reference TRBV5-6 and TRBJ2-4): DAGVTQSPTHLIKTRGQQVTLRCSPKSGHDTVSWYQQALGQGPQFIFQYYEEEERQRGNFPDRFSGHQFPNYSSELNVNALLLGDSALYLCASSLAEDWDIQYFGAGTRLSVL.

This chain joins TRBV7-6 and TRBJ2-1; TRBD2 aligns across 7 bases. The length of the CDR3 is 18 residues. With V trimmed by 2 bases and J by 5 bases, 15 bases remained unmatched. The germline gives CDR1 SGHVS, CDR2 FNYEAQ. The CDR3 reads CASSLWGVLAELNNEQFF. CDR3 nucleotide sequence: TGTGCCAGCAGCTTATGGGGCGTGCTAGCGGAATTAAACAATGAGCAGTTCTTC.

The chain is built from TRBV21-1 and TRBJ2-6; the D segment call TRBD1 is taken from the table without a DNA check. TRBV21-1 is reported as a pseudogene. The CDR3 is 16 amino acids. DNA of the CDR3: TGTGCCAGCAGCAAATTTCACAGGGCTGGGGCCAACGTCCTGACTTTC. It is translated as CASSKFHRAGANVLTF.

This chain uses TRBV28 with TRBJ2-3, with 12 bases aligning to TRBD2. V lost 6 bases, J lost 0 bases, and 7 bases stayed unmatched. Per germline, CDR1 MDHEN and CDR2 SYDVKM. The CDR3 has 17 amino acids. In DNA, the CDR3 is TGTGCCAGCAGACAAACTAGCGGGAGGACTAGCACAGATACGCAGTATTTT. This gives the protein CASRQTSGRTSTDTQYF.

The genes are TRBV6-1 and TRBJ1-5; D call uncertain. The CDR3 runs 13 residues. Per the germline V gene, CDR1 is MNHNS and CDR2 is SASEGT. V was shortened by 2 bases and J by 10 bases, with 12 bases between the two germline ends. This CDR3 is CASSETGISPQHF. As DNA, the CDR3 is TGTGCCAGCAGTGAAACGGGGATCTCACCCCAGCATTTT.

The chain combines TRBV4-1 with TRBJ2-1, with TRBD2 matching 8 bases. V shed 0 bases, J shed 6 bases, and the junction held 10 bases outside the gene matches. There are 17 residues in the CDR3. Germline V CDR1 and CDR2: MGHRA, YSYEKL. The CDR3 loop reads CASSQDLGLARANEQFF. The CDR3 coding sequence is TGCGCCAGCAGCCAAGATCTCGGACTAGCCAGAGCCAATGAGCAGTTCTTC.

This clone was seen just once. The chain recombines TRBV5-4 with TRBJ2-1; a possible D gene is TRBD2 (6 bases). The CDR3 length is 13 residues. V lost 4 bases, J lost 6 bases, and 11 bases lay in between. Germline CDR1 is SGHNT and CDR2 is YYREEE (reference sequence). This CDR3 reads CASSPRDSNEQFF. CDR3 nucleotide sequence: TGTGCCAGCAGCCCCCGGGACTCCAATGAGCAGTTCTTC.

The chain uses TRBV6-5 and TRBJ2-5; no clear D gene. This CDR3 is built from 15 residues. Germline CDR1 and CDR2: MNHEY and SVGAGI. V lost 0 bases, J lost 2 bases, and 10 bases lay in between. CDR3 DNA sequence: TGTGCCAGCAGTTACTCTACGGCGGATCAAGAGACCCAGTACTTC. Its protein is CASSYSTADQETQYF.

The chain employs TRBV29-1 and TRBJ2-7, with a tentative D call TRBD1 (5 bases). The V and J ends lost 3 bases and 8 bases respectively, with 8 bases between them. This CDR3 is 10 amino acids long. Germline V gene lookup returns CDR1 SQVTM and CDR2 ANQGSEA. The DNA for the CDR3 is TGCAGCGTTGACCTGGACAAGCAGTACTTC. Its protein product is CSVDLDKQYF.

CDR3 amino acids: CASSLGQGPNLGNEQFF. In DNA form, the CDR3 reads TGTGCCAGCAGCCTGGGACAGGGCCCTAACCTAGGAAATGAGCAGTTCTTC. The chain has TRBV5-4 and TRBJ2-1, with 9 positions matching TRBD1. The V gene's germline CDR1 is SGHNT and CDR2 YYREEE (reference sequence). The CDR3 sequence is 17 residues long. J was trimmed by 7 bases and V by 4 bases; bases with no gene match: 15.

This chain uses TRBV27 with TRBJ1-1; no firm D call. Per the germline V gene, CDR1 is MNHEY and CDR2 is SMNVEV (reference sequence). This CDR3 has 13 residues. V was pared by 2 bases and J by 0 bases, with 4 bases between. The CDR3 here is CASSLQMNTEAFF. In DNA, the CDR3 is TGTGCCAGCAGTTTACAGATGAACACTGAAGCTTTCTTT.

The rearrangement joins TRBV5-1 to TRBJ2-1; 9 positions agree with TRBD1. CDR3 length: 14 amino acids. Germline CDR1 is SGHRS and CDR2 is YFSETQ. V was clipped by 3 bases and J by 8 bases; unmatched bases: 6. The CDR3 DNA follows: TGCGCCAGCAGCTCCTGGACAGGGGTGGATGAGCAGTTCTTC. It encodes CASSSWTGVDEQFF.

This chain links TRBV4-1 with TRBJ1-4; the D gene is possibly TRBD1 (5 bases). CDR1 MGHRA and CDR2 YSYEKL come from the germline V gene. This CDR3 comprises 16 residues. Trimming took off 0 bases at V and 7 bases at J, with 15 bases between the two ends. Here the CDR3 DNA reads TGCGCCAGCAGCCAAGAAAGGGGTTACGAGGTTGAAAAACTGTTTTTT. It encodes CASSQERGYEVEKLFF.

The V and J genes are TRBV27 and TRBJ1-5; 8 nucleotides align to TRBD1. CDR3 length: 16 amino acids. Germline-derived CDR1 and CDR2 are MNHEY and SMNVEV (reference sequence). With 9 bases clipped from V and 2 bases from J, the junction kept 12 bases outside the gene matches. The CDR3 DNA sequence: TGTGCCAGTACAACACTTACAGGGGGTGGCAATCAGCCCCAGCATTTT. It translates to CASTTLTGGGNQPQHF.

The CDR3 region is CASHHQGPQYF. Written as DNA, the CDR3 is TGTGCCAGCCACCACCAGGGGCCGCAGTACTTC. The V and J genes are TRBV25-1 and TRBJ2-7, with D perhaps TRBD1 (6 bases). The V end lost 8 bases, the J end lost 9 bases, and 14 bases lay between the germline ends. The CDR3 runs to 11 residues. Per germline, CDR1 MGHDK and CDR2 SYGVNS.

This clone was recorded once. The CDR3 region is CASSVDRTGRITEAFF. The CDR3 DNA is TGTGCCAGCAGCGTCGACCGGACAGGCCGGATCACTGAAGCTTTCTTT. The V call is TRBV9, the J call TRBJ1-1; 7 bases line up with TRBD1. Germline CDR1 and CDR2: SGDLS and YYNGEE. V was clipped by 2 bases and J by 4 bases; unmatched bases: 11. The CDR3 loop spans 16 amino acids. The entire variable domain, with the rest obtained from reference TRBV9 and TRBJ1-1, is as follows: DSGVTQTPKHLITATGQRVTLRCSPRSGDLSVYWYQQSLDQGLQFLIQYYNGEERAKGNILERFSAQQFPDLHSELNLSSLELGDSALYFCASSVDRTGRITEAFFGQGTRLTVV.

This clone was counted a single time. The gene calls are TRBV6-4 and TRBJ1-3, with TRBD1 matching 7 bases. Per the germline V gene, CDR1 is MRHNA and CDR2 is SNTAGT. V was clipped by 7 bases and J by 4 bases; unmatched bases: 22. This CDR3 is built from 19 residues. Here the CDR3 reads CASTRTGSHPLSAGNTIYF. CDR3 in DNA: TGTGCCAGCACCCGGACAGGTTCTCACCCCTTGTCTGCGGGAAACACCATATATTTT.